A selection of T cell receptor beta chains follows, all from one sample in a study of CD8 T cells in ankylosing spondylitis. TCRdb re-derived calls from the 5' RACE reads in MiXCR, one entry per CDR3 protein. There are around 150,000 distinct CDR3 sequences in the sample; under 35% occur only once, and over 5.5% lies in the top ten. Sequenced sample: synovial fluid, either unsorted or a sorted T cell fraction (not recorded which). The receptors here all came from a male donor with ankylosing spondylitis. The CDR3 runs from the conserved cysteine through the conserved F or W. Each record gives: D gene, J gene, clone size, V gene, CDR3 DNA, CDR3 protein. A D gene is named only where the DNA matches it firmly. Clone size is not always given. Where it is, it says once, few, many or a class for expanded clones.

>.|TRBJ1-4|.|TRBV4-2
TGTGCCAGCAGCCTCCTAGGGGAGGAAAAACTGTTTTTT
CASSLLGEEKLFF
>.|TRBJ2-1|.|TRBV12-3/TRBV12-4
TGTGCCAGCAGGCGCGTCGGGGCAGGGGTGGGGGAGCAGTTCTTC
CASRRVGAGVGEQFF
>TRBD2|TRBJ2-4|many|TRBV5-6
TGTGCCAGCAGCTTGGAGACTAGCGGGAGGGTGGGCAAAAACATTCAGTACTTC
CASSLETSGRVGKNIQYF
>TRBD1|TRBJ2-4|many|TRBV12-3/TRBV12-4
TGTGCCAGCAACGGGGACAGGGGGAACAAAAACATTCAGTACTTC
CASNGDRGNKNIQYF
>.|TRBJ2-5|.|TRBV12-3/TRBV12-4
TGTGCCAGCAGTCGTACTCAGACCCAGTACTTC
CASSRTQTQYF
>TRBD1|TRBJ1-2|.|TRBV28
TGTGCCAGCAGTCCCCGGGCAGGGGGCCACTATGGCTACACCTTC
CASSPRAGGHYGYTF
>.|TRBJ1-2|.|TRBV30
TGTGCCTGGAGTGTCTTCCGGGGAAGCTACACCTTC
CAWSVFRGSYTF
>TRBD2|TRBJ2-3|.|TRBV4-2
TGTGCCAGCAGCCAAGATTGGGGCGGGAGGGGCACAGATACGCAGTATTTT
CASSQDWGGRGTDTQYF
>.|TRBJ2-7|.|TRBV13
TGTGCCAGCACGGGGCGGGGCGAGACCTACGAGCAGTACTTC
CASTGRGETYEQYF
>.|TRBJ1-1|.|TRBV25-1
TGTGCCAGCAGTGTACTGGGCCCCGGCACTGAAGCTTTCTTT
CASSVLGPGTEAFF
>.|TRBJ2-7|few|TRBV7-2
TGTGCCAGCAGCTTAACGACAGGAGCTTACGAGCAGTACTTC
CASSLTTGAYEQYF
>.|TRBJ2-3|.|TRBV7-6
TGTGCCAGCAGCTATAAAGATACGCAGTATTTT
CASSYKDTQYF
>TRBD2|TRBJ2-3|few|TRBV20-1
TGCAGTGCTGAGCGGGAGGGCACAGATACGCAGTATTTT
CSAEREGTDTQYF
>TRBD1|TRBJ2-1|.|TRBV7-8
TGTGCCAGCAGCCCGGACAGGATAAATGAGCAGTTCTTC
CASSPDRINEQFF
>.|TRBJ1-1|.|TRBV6-1
TGTGCCAGCAGGCCCCTACAGGGGAACACTGAAGCTTTCTTT
CASRPLQGNTEAFF
>TRBD1|TRBJ2-5|.|TRBV5-1
TGCGCCAGCAGCCCGGACAGGGCTATCCAAGAGACCCAGTACTTC
CASSPDRAIQETQYF
>.|TRBJ1-1|medium-sized|TRBV4-3
TGCGCCAGCAGCCCCGAGCCGGTGATGAACACTGAAGCTTTCTTT
CASSPEPVMNTEAFF
>TRBD2|TRBJ2-1|few|TRBV6-5
TGTGCCAGCAGTTACGGCAGCGGGGGGGCGGGTGAGCAGTTCTTC
CASSYGSGGAGEQFF
>.|TRBJ2-1|.|TRBV24-1
TGTGCCACCAGTGAGTCCAGGACATATTGGAGTTTC
CATSESRTYWSF
>.|TRBJ1-2|.|TRBV20-1
TGCAGTGCTAGGGCTTCAGCAAACTATGGCTACACCTTC
CSARASANYGYTF